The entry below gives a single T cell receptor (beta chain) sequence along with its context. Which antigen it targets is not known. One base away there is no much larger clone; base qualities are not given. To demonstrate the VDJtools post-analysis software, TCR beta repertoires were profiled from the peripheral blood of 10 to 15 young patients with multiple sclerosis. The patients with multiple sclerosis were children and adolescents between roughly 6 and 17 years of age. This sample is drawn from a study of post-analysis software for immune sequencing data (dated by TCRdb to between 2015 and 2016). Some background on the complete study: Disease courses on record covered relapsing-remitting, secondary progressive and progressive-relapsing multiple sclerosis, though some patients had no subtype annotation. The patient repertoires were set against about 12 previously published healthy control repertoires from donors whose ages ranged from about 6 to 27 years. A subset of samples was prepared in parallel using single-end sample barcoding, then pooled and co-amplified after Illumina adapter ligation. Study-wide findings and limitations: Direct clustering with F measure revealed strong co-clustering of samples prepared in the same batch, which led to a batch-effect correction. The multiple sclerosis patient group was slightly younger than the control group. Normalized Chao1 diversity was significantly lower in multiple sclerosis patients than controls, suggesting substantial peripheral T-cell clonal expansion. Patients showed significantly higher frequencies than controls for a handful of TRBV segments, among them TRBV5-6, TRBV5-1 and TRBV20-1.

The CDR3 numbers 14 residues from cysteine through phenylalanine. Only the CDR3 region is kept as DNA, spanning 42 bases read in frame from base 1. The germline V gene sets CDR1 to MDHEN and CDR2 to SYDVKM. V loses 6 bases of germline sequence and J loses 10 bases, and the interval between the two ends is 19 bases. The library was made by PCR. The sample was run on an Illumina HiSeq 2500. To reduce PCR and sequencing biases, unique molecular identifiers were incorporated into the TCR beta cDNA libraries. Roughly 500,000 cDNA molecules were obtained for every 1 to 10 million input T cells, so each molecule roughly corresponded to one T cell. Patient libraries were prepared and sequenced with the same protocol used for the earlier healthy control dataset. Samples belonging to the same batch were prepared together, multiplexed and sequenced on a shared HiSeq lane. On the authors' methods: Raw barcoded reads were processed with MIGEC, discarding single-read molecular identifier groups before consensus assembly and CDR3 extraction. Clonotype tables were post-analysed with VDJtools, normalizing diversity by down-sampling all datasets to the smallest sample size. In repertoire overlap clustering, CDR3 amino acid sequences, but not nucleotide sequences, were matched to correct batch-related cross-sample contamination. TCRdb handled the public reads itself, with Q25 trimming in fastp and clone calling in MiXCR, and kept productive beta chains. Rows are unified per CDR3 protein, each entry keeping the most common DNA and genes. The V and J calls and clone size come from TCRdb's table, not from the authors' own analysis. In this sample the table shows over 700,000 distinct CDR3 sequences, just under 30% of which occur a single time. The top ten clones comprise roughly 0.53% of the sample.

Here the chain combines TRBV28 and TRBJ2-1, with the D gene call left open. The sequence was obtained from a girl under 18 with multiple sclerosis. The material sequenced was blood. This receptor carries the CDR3 CASSPGYGSYEQFF. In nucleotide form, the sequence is TGTGCCAGCAGCCCCGGCTACGGTTCCTACGAGCAGTTCTTC.